This note documents a single T cell receptor (beta chain) sequence. This sample was included in a study of blood T cells in healthy people across ages. Combining a sample-barcoded 5' primer with a J-beta primer mix, a second PCR ran for roughly 6 to 12 cycles. TCRdb ran MiXCR on the 5' RACE reads and lists one entry per CDR3 protein. The sample has hundreds of thousands of distinct CDR3 sequences; roughly half are singletons. The CDR3 runs 17 residues. The ends lost 4 bases at V and 1 base at J; junction bases unmatched: 7. The sample comprised blood. This TCR was sampled from an elderly woman in good health. The chain has TRBV12-3 or TRBV12-4 and TRBJ2-7; 13 bases fit TRBD2. CDR3 residues: CASSWRLAGGKSYEQYF. CDR3 sequence (DNA): TGTGCCAGCAGTTGGCGACTAGCGGGGGGCAAGTCCTACGAGCAGTACTTC.